This TCR beta chain was identified in a study of blood T cell repertoires in COVID-19. Study background: The study drew acute and convalescent COVID-19 samples from the United States, Italy and Spain. The cDNA or gDNA used as material had been derived from T cells, B-cell-depleted T cells, or PBMCs.

The data were produced by immunoSEQ multiplex PCR, yet TCRdb's version contains in-frame clones alone and is incomplete. The profile shows approximately 78,000 clones, 90% to 95% of them singletons. Seattle researchers signed up patients amid active infection and tracked them longitudinally. Germline V gene sequence: CDR1 KGHDR, CDR2 SFDVKD. V was shortened by 7 bases and J by 2 bases, with 16 bases between the two germline ends. The CDR3 is 15 amino acids. In its sample, this clone was seen a few times. The gene calls are TRBV24-1 and TRBJ1-1, with D maybe TRBD1 (5 bases). The sequence came from a man aged 50 to 60 with COVID-19, enrolled during active disease. The sample taken for sequencing was peripheral blood. The CDR3 region has the DNA TGTGCCACCAGGGATGGTGGGGCAGCTAACACTGAAGCTTTCTTT. Protein: CATRDGGAANTEAFF.